The 29 T cell receptor beta chains below were found in one sample sequenced in a study of identical twins. TCRdb passed the 5' RACE reads through MiXCR, listing each CDR3 protein once. The sample carries roughly 290,000 distinct CDR3 sequences, 8% to 9.5% recorded once. These data are also associated with another study on yellow fever vaccine responses in identical twins.

Material for sequencing was CD8+ T cells sorted from blood. The receptor set was obtained from a woman younger than 35 in good health.

The gene calls are TRBV7-9 and TRBJ2-1, with TRBD2 matching 7 bases. Trimming at V came to 3 bases and at J to 8 bases, leaving 13 bases not matched to a gene. The germline CDR1 and CDR2 sequences are SEHNR and FQNEAQ (reference sequence). This CDR3 is 16 amino acids long. CDR3 nucleotides: TGTGCCAGCAGCTTGGATTTGGCGGGAGATAGCGATGAGCAGTTCTTC. Translating it yields CASSLDLAGDSDEQFF.

The chain couples TRBV12-3 or TRBV12-4 to TRBJ2-7; D may be TRBD1 (5 bases). The CDR3 sequence is 15 residues long. The V end lost 6 bases, the J end lost 2 bases, and 17 bases lay between the germline ends. CDR3 sequence (DNA): TGTGCCAGCAGACCTATTGGGGCTCTCCCCTACGAGCAGTACTTC. Protein product: CASRPIGALPYEQYF.

This clonotype was counted ten times or more. The rearrangement joins TRBV5-1 to TRBJ2-5; no definite D call. The V and J ends lost 4 bases and 5 bases respectively, with 9 bases between them. Germline-derived CDR1 and CDR2 are SGHRS and YFSETQ. The CDR3 runs 12 residues. The CDR3 protein is CASSVTTETQYF. The CDR3 DNA sequence: TGCGCCAGCAGCGTGACGACGGAGACCCAGTACTTC. The full variable domain, with the rest looked up from reference TRBV5-1 and TRBJ2-5, is KAGVTQTPRYLIKTRGQQVTLSCSPISGHRSVSWYQQTPGQGLQFLFEYFSETQRNKGNFPGRFSGRQFSNSRSEMNVSTLELGDSALYLCASSVTTETQYFGPGTRLLVL.

The chain employs TRBV12-3 or TRBV12-4 and TRBJ1-1; 9 nucleotides agree with TRBD1. Losses at the gene ends were 7 bases for V and 6 bases for J; bases not matched to a gene: 12. CDR3 length: 15 residues. Written as DNA, the CDR3 is TGTGCCAGCACCGATTTTTTACAGGGGGCTCCTGAAGCTTTCTTT. This encodes CASTDFLQGAPEAFF.

The rearrangement links TRBV3-1 to TRBJ2-5; 9 bases align to TRBD2. J gave up 5 bases and V 2 bases, and 6 bases lay outside the gene matches. Germline CDR1 is LGHDT and CDR2 is YNNKEL (reference sequence). This CDR3 is 15 amino acids long. The CDR3 here is CASSQPHAGGETQYF. The CDR3 region has the DNA TGTGCCAGCAGCCAACCTCACGCGGGAGGGGAGACCCAGTACTTC.

This clonotype was counted only a few times. CDR3 DNA: TGTGCCAGCAGCCACTGGCCCCAAGAGACCCAGTACTTC. Translation: CASSHWPQETQYF. V gene TRBV11-2 combines with J gene TRBJ2-5; D not resolved. The CDR3 spans 13 residues. Germline V gene lookup returns CDR1 SGHAT and CDR2 FQNNGV. The V and J ends lost 5 bases and 1 base respectively, with 8 bases between them. The complete variable domain, with remaining parts taken from reference TRBV11-2 and TRBJ2-5, reads EAGVAQSPRYKIIEKRQSVAFWCNPISGHATLYWYQQILGQGPKLLIQFQNNGVVDDSQLPKDRFSAERLKGVDSTLKIQPAKLEDSAVYLCASSHWPQETQYFGPGTRLLVL.

The rearrangement joins TRBV11-1 to TRBJ2-5; perhaps TRBD1 as D (6 bases). V lost 1 base and J lost 3, with 21 bases in between. CDR1 is SGHAT, CDR2 FQDESV, per germline (reference sequence). This CDR3 has 18 residues. CDR3 region: CASSLETRQVSPEETQYF. The CDR3 DNA sequence: TGTGCCAGCAGCTTAGAAACACGACAGGTTTCACCCGAAGAGACCCAGTACTTC.

Many counts were recorded for this clonotype. The genes are TRBV2 and TRBJ2-3; maybe TRBD2 (5 bases). Germline V CDR1 and CDR2: SNHLY, FYNNEI. V gave up 2 bases and J gave up 4 bases, with 7 bases separating them. CDR3 size: 13 residues. The chain's CDR3 is CASSESGADTQYF. The CDR3 DNA reads TGTGCCAGCAGTGAAAGCGGCGCAGATACGCAGTATTTT.

This clonotype was counted between two and nine times. The chain joins TRBV12-3 or TRBV12-4 to TRBJ2-3, with unresolved D. With 5 bases removed from V and 1 base from J, the gap between germline ends came to 16 bases. The CDR3 consists of 16 residues. The CDR3 loop reads CASSPRFKGGTDTQYF. The CDR3 region has the DNA TGTGCCAGCAGTCCCCGATTCAAGGGCGGCACAGATACGCAGTATTTT.

At least ten counts were recorded for this clonotype. This chain connects TRBV28 to TRBJ2-2; D gene ambiguous. The ends were cut back, 6 bases at V and 6 bases at J, with 11 bases in the middle. Germline V gives CDR1 MDHEN, CDR2 SYDVKM. This CDR3 has 13 amino acids. In DNA, the CDR3 is TGTGCCAGCAGCCTGACTTCCGCCGGGGAGCTGTTTTTT. This encodes CASSLTSAGELFF.

Written as DNA, the CDR3 is TGTGCCAGCAGCTTGTACGGGACTACCCTACACAAAGAGACCCAGTACTTC. This codes for CASSLYGTTLHKETQYF. This chain links TRBV7-8 with TRBJ2-5; 7 nucleotides agree with TRBD2. Germline assignment: CDR1 SGHVS and CDR2 FQNEAQ. V was pared by 3 bases and J by 3 bases, with 13 bases of the junction left unmatched. This CDR3 spans 17 amino acids.

This clonotype was observed a few times. V usage is TRBV5-1 and J usage is TRBJ2-7; 10 bases are shared with TRBD2. The CDR3 extends over 16 amino acids. The germline V gene encodes CDR1 SGHRS and CDR2 YFSETQ. Unmatched junction bases numbered 7, after V lost 1 base and J lost 3 bases. CDR3 in DNA: TGCGCCAGCAGCTTGACCGGACTAGCGGAACGCTACGAGCAGTACTTC. It codes for CASSLTGLAERYEQYF.

This clonotype was seen a handful of times. The chain recombines TRBV6-2 or TRBV6-3 with TRBJ2-7; 13 positions agree with TRBD2. CDR1 and CDR2 (germline): MNHEY, SVGEGT. The CDR3 totals 15 residues. Trimming took 7 bases from V and 1 from J; bases not matched to a gene: 4. This chain's CDR3 is CASTGLAGVSYEQYF. The CDR3 DNA reads as TGTGCCAGCACCGGACTAGCGGGAGTTTCCTACGAGCAGTACTTC.

The rearrangement joins TRBV7-9 to TRBJ2-7, with D uncertain. CDR3 length equals 12 residues. CDR1 SEHNR and CDR2 FQNEAQ come from the germline V gene (reference sequence). The ends were cut back, 2 bases at V and 3 bases at J, with 5 bases in the middle. CDR3 residues: CASSLNDYEQYF. CDR3 in DNA: TGTGCCAGCAGCTTAAACGACTACGAGCAGTACTTC. Using reference TRBV7-9 and TRBJ2-7 for the parts outside the CDR3, the full variable domain is DTGVSQNPRHKITKRGQNVTFRCDPISEHNRLYWYRQTLGQGPEFLTYFQNEAQLEKSRLLSDRFSAERPKGSFSTLEIQRTEQGDSAMYLCASSLNDYEQYFGPGTRLTVT.

At least ten counts were recorded for this clonotype. V and J are TRBV25-1 and TRBJ2-5, with no clear D. V was pared by 7 bases and J by 2 bases, with 2 bases between. The CDR3 covers 10 residues. The V gene's germline CDR1 is MGHDK and CDR2 SYGVNS. The CDR3 is CASKQETQYF. The CDR3 nucleotides read TGTGCCAGCAAACAAGAGACCCAGTACTTC.

The sample holds many counts of this clonotype. The rearrangement uses TRBV12-3 or TRBV12-4 and TRBJ2-7; TRBD1 aligns across 8 bases. V was pared by 3 bases and J by 5 bases, with 9 bases of the junction left unmatched. The length of the CDR3 is 15 residues. The CDR3 reads CASSFVGQGGHEQYF. CDR3 nucleotides: TGTGCCAGCAGTTTCGTCGGACAGGGTGGCCACGAGCAGTACTTC.

The chain carries TRBV13 and TRBJ1-2, with TRBD1 matching over 8 bases. Losses at the gene ends were 5 bases for V and 8 bases for J; bases not matched to a gene: 4. The CDR3 loop spans 12 amino acids. Germline V gene sequence: CDR1 PRHDT, CDR2 FYEKMQ (reference sequence). The CDR3 loop reads CASSSRGHGYTF. The CDR3 nucleotides read TGTGCCAGCAGCAGCAGGGGGCACGGCTACACCTTC.

This clonotype was seen repeatedly, ten times or more. The rearrangement joins TRBV12-3 or TRBV12-4 to TRBJ1-2; no reliable D call. The CDR3 loop spans 13 amino acids. V shed 2 bases and J shed 3 bases, with 7 bases lying between them. The CDR3 DNA sequence: TGTGCCAGCAGTTTAACGGAAGACTATGGCTACACCTTC. Protein sequence: CASSLTEDYGYTF.

The table lists this clonotype with a few counts. This sequence joins TRBV5-4 and TRBJ1-1; TRBD1 matches at 7 bases. Germline assignment: CDR1 SGHNT and CDR2 YYREEE (reference sequence). V was pared by 3 bases and J by 11 bases, with 13 bases of the junction left unmatched. The CDR3 sequence is 14 residues long. In DNA, the CDR3 is TGTGCCAGCAGCTCTATAACAGGGGAGAGGACGGCTTTCTTT. As protein: CASSSITGERTAFF.

The chain joins TRBV7-8 to TRBJ2-4, with TRBD1 matching over 7 bases. The J segment lost 4 bases and the V segment lost 5 bases, leaving 11 bases of the junction unmatched. CDR1 is SGHVS, CDR2 FQNEAQ, per germline. This CDR3 has 16 amino acids. Written as DNA, the CDR3 is TGTGCCAGCAGCCCCGAGCAAGGACAGGAAAAAAACATTCAGTACTTC. It is translated as CASSPEQGQEKNIQYF.

This sequence joins TRBV6-1 and TRBJ2-7; D tentatively fits TRBD1 or TRBD2 (5 bases each). This CDR3 is 13 amino acids long. Trimming removed 2 bases from V and 1 base from J, with 6 bases in between. Germline loops: CDR1 MNHNS, CDR2 SASEGT. The CDR3 region is CASSEWGSYEQYF. The CDR3 coding sequence is TGTGCCAGCAGTGAATGGGGGTCCTACGAGCAGTACTTC.

This clonotype has at least ten counts. The chain joins TRBV7-9 to TRBJ2-7; maybe TRBD2 (6 bases). Trimming left V 5 bases short and J 5 bases short, with 10 bases between. Germline V gene lookup returns CDR1 SEHNR and CDR2 FQNEAQ (reference sequence). This CDR3 is 12 amino acids long. CDR3 sequence: CASSQWEDEQYF. In DNA, the CDR3 is TGTGCCAGCAGCCAATGGGAGGACGAGCAGTACTTC.

This clonotype was observed a few times. V and J are TRBV20-1 and TRBJ2-7, with unresolved D. The CDR3 contains 14 residues. CDR1 is DFQATT and CDR2 is SNEGSKA in the germline V gene (reference sequence). Trimming removed 6 bases from V and 0 bases from J, with 15 bases in between. As DNA, the CDR3 is TGCAGTGCCCTAGTCCCTAGGAGCTCCTACGAGCAGTACTTC. Translated, it gives CSALVPRSSYEQYF.

This clonotype was recorded a few times. The V and J genes are TRBV7-9 and TRBJ1-1; D call uncertain. Germline CDR1 SEHNR, CDR2 FQNEAQ (reference sequence). The CDR3 extends over 14 amino acids. V was shortened by 7 bases and J by 0 bases, with 12 bases between the two germline ends. The CDR3 bases are TGTGCCAGCACTTCGCAGAGAATGAACACTGAAGCTTTCTTT. Its translation is CASTSQRMNTEAFF.

This clonotype was seen many times. The rearrangement joins TRBV6-1 to TRBJ2-5, with 7 bases matching TRBD2. Germline V lookup: CDR1 MNHNS, CDR2 SASEGT. With 6 bases clipped from V and 2 bases from J, the junction kept 15 bases outside the gene matches. This CDR3 has 17 amino acids. The CDR3 reads CASSPTEIPGLQETQYF. The CDR3, as DNA: TGTGCCAGCAGCCCTACCGAGATACCGGGACTACAAGAGACCCAGTACTTC.

The table lists this clonotype with a few counts. The V call is TRBV11-2, the J call TRBJ2-3; 8 bases align to TRBD1. The J segment lost 0 bases and the V segment lost 3 bases, leaving 5 bases of the junction unmatched. Germline-derived CDR1 and CDR2 are SGHAT and FQNNGV. This CDR3 has 16 residues. The CDR3: CASSFLQGESTDTQYF. In DNA, the CDR3 is TGTGCCAGCAGCTTCTTACAGGGGGAAAGCACAGATACGCAGTATTTT.

This clonotype was seen ten or more times. V is TRBV4-3 and J is TRBJ1-1, with a possible D match to TRBD1 (6 bases). V was cut by 2 bases and J by 6 bases, with 13 bases left in between. Germline assignment: CDR1 LGHNA and CDR2 YSLEER. The CDR3 runs 14 residues. Here the CDR3 DNA reads TGCGCCAGCAGCCAAACCAGGGGTTACGCTGAAGCTTTCTTT. This sequence encodes CASSQTRGYAEAFF.

This clonotype was detected a few times. The DNA of the CDR3 is TGTGCCAGCCACCCTGGACGGACAGCATTCTATGGCTACACCTTC. Its translation is CASHPGRTAFYGYTF. The gene calls are TRBV9 and TRBJ1-2; tentatively, D is TRBD1 (6 bases). This CDR3 has 15 residues. Trimming removed 7 bases from V and 4 bases from J, with 20 bases in between. CDR1 is SGDLS and CDR2 is YYNGEE in the germline V gene.

This clonotype was counted at least ten times. This chain uses TRBV7-3 with TRBJ2-5; possibly TRBD1 or TRBD2 for D (5 bases each). V lost 5 bases, J lost 2 bases, and 15 bases lay in between. The germline CDR1 and CDR2 sequences are SGHTA and FQGTGA. This CDR3 has 15 residues. The CDR3 sequence is CASSRRGDTQETQYF. CDR3 nucleotide sequence: TGTGCCAGCAGCCGAAGGGGAGATACACAAGAGACCCAGTACTTC.